A selection of T cell receptor beta chains follows, all from one sample in a study of post-analysis software for immune sequencing data. Each CDR3 protein gets one entry after TCRdb re-called the PCR reads with MiXCR. The repertoire holds approximately 730,000 distinct CDR3 sequences, with roughly 27% as singletons. Specimen: blood. The source of these receptors is a girl aged 5-17 years with multiple sclerosis. Each CDR3 is given with its conserved first and last residue. A D gene is named only where the DNA matches it firmly. Size values are once, few and many counts, or a class for expanded clones, and some rows have none.

size	V	J	D	DNA	CDR3
NA	TRBV18	TRBJ2-1	NA	TGTGCCAGCTCACCAAGTGGAGGGACCAATGAGCAGTTCTTC	CASSPSGGTNEQFF
NA	TRBV7-6	TRBJ2-3	TRBD2	TGTGCCAGCAGCCCAACCTCCCGGGGGGTCGCGTCTACGCAGTATTTT	CASSPTSRGVASTQYF
NA	TRBV10-3	TRBJ2-1	NA	TGTGCCACCAGGACCTACAATGAGCAGTTCTTC	CATRTYNEQFF
NA	TRBV5-1	TRBJ2-3	TRBD2	TGCGCCTGCAGCGGGGGGATAGCGGGGCCCGACACAGATACGCAGTATTTT	CACSGGIAGPDTDTQYF
NA	TRBV5-1	TRBJ2-3	TRBD2	TGCGCCAGCAGCCCCCGGACTAGCGGGACGAAAGATACGCAGTATTTT	CASSPRTSGTKDTQYF
NA	TRBV20-1	TRBJ2-1	NA	TGCAGTGCTAGAGATGCGGAGGGGTCGTTCTACAATGAGCAGTTCTTC	CSARDAEGSFYNEQFF
NA	TRBV20-1	TRBJ2-5	TRBD2	TGCGGTGCCCGAAGGGCGGGACTAGCGGGAGAAGAGACCCAGTACTTC	CGARRAGLAGEETQYF
many	TRBV11-1	TRBJ2-3	TRBD1	TGTGCCAGCAGTCGAAACAGGGGAACAGATACGCAGTATTTT	CASSRNRGTDTQYF
few	TRBV29-1	TRBJ1-2	NA	TGCAGCGTTGAAACGGCCTTAGGGGGCTACACCTTC	CSVETALGGYTF
few	TRBV6-5	TRBJ2-1	NA	TGTGCCAGCAGTTACGCGTCTTCTAGCACGAATGAGCAGTTCTTC	CASSYASSSTNEQFF
few	TRBV6-1	TRBJ1-6	NA	TGTGCCAGCAGGGCCCCGGGGACTAGTAATTCACCCCTCCACTTT	CASRAPGTSNSPLHF
NA	TRBV12-3/TRBV12-4	TRBJ2-3	TRBD1	TGTGCCAGCAGTTTCTTCGGCAGGGGGCGCGAAGGAGATACGCAGTATTTT	CASSFFGRGREGDTQYF
NA	TRBV7-6	TRBJ2-7	TRBD2	TGTGCCAGCAGCTTAGCGGGACTAGCCCTCAATGAGCAGTACTTC	CASSLAGLALNEQYF
many	TRBV10-1	TRBJ2-7	TRBD2	TGCGCCAGCAGTGAGGGGTTATGGACTAGGTCGAGCGAGCAGTACTTC	CASSEGLWTRSSEQYF
many	TRBV10-3	TRBJ2-3	NA	TGTGCCATCAACCGCGGCAGACCCACAGATACGCAGTATTTT	CAINRGRPTDTQYF
NA	TRBV6-5	TRBJ2-7	NA	TGTGCCAGCAGTTATAACTCCTACAAGCAGTACTTC	CASSYNSYKQYF
NA	TRBV21-1	TRBJ2-7	NA	TGTGCCAGCAGCGATACCAAGGGCTCGTTGGGGTCTGACGAGCAGTACTTC	CASSDTKGSLGSDEQYF
NA	TRBV12-3/TRBV12-4	TRBJ1-6	NA	TGTGCCAGCAGTTTAGTTAACGGCGGAGGATCACCCCTCCACTTT	CASSLVNGGGSPLHF
NA	TRBV7-2	TRBJ1-5	NA	TGTGCCAGCAGCTTAGGAGGGAGTAATAGCAATCAGCCCCAGCATTTT	CASSLGGSNSNQPQHF
NA	TRBV5-1	TRBJ2-3	NA	TGCGCCAGCAGCCCGGGTGGGGGAGCGGTGAACACAGATACGCAGTATTTT	CASSPGGGAVNTDTQYF
NA	TRBV20-1	TRBJ2-7	TRBD1	TGCAGTGCTCCCCGGGACAGCAGGTCCGAGCAGTACTTC	CSAPRDSRSEQYF
NA	TRBV28	TRBJ2-7	NA	TGTGCCAGCATCGAACAGGGAAGCTCCTACGAGCAGTACTTC	CASIEQGSSYEQYF
NA	TRBV6-1	TRBJ2-7	NA	TGTACCAGCAGTGGACAGCTCGCCGACTACGAGCAGTACTTC	CTSSGQLADYEQYF
few	TRBV7-2	TRBJ1-1	NA	TGTGCCAGCAGCTTAAAAGGGGTGGCAGTGGCTTTCTTT	CASSLKGVAVAFF
NA	TRBV20-1	TRBJ2-1	NA	TGCAGTGCTAGAATTGCGGGGTCCTACAATGAGCAGTTCTTC	CSARIAGSYNEQFF
NA	TRBV14	TRBJ2-4	NA	TGTGCCAGCAGCCCAAGGGTCTTAGGGGGTCGGGAGCAGTACTTC	CASSPRVLGGREQYF
few	TRBV20-1	TRBJ1-4	TRBD1	TGCAGTGCTAGACGGGGACAGGGTGACGAAAAACTGTTTTTT	CSARRGQGDEKLFF
once	TRBV3-1	TRBJ1-1	NA	TGTGCCAGCAGCCCGTTTCCTAGGGCGAGTACTGAAGCTTTCTTT	CASSPFPRASTEAFF
NA	TRBV27	TRBJ2-5	NA	TGTGCCAGCGCCCTCATAGGGGTGGCAGGGAGAGAGACCCAGTACTTC	CASALIGVAGRETQYF
NA	TRBV20-1	TRBJ2-5	TRBD2	TGCAGTGCTAGAGCTCAACTAGCGGACACCCAAGAGACCCAGTACTTC	CSARAQLADTQETQYF
NA	TRBV5-1	TRBJ2-3	TRBD1	TGCGCCAGCAGCTTGGAGGGGACAGGGGTCGCAGATACGCAGTATTTT	CASSLEGTGVADTQYF
NA	TRBV28	TRBJ1-5	NA	TGTGCCAGCAGTTTATGGAGAGGGGGTGGGGATCAGCCCCAGCATTTT	CASSLWRGGGDQPQHF
few	TRBV29-1	TRBJ2-5	NA	TGCAGCGTTGTTTGGCGGTCCTCCTACAATGAGCAGTACTTC	CSVVWRSSYNEQYF
few	TRBV7-2	TRBJ2-1	TRBD2	TGTGCCAGCAGCCCCGGAGCGACTAGCGGGTATTACAATGAGCAGTTCTTC	CASSPGATSGYYNEQFF
NA	TRBV28	TRBJ2-7	TRBD2	TGCGCCATCCGGACTAGCGGGGAAGACTCCTACGAGCAGTACTTC	CAIRTSGEDSYEQYF
NA	TRBV20-1	TRBJ1-2	TRBD1	TGCAGTGCTAAGAGCGATCCCATTGGACAGGGCAAGGGCTACACCTTC	CSAKSDPIGQGKGYTF
few	TRBV29-1	TRBJ2-3	NA	TGCAGCTACAACACAGGGTCCATCGATACGCAGTATTTT	CSYNTGSIDTQYF
few	TRBV7-9	TRBJ2-3	NA	TGTGCCAGCAGCCTGGAGGGGTCTAGCACAGATACGCAGTATTTT	CASSLEGSSTDTQYF
NA	TRBV3-1	TRBJ2-5	NA	TGTGCCAGCAGCGAATCGTGGACTACCCCTGTAAATGAGCAGTACTTC	CASSESWTTPVNEQYF
NA	TRBV9	TRBJ1-1	NA	TGTGCCAGCAGCGTAGCGGGGTCGGACACTGAAGCTTTCTTT	CASSVAGSDTEAFF
NA	TRBV20-1	TRBJ2-7	NA	TGCAGTGCTAGAGAGTTGTCCCTCGTCCTGTACGAGCAGTACTTC	CSARELSLVLYEQYF
NA	TRBV29-1	TRBJ1-6	TRBD1	TGCAGCGTCGGGACAGCTAATTCACCCCTCCACTTT	CSVGTANSPLHF
NA	TRBV20-1	TRBJ2-1	NA	TGCAGTGCTAGATCCGGACTGCCGCAGAGCTCCTACAATGAGCAGTTCTTC	CSARSGLPQSSYNEQFF
NA	TRBV7-8	TRBJ2-1	TRBD2	TGTGCCAGCAGCTTAGGCTCTAGCGGGAGCCACAATGAGCAGTTCTTC	CASSLGSSGSHNEQFF
once	TRBV13	TRBJ2-1	TRBD2	TGTGCCAGCAGCTTAGTGTTATCATGGCGGGAGGGCCTGGATGAGCAGTTCTTC	CASSLVLSWREGLDEQFF
NA	TRBV7-2	TRBJ2-5	NA	TGTGCCAGCAGCTTAGACTCGGGCCTACAAGAGACCCAGTACTTC	CASSLDSGLQETQYF
NA	TRBV6-1	TRBJ2-5	NA	TGTGCCAGCAGTGAGGTTGGGACCCAGTACTTC	CASSEVGTQYF
NA	TRBV10-1	TRBJ1-1	TRBD1	TGCGCCAGCCGGTGGGACAGGAACACTGAAGCTTTCTTT	CASRWDRNTEAFF
NA	TRBV2	TRBJ2-3	NA	TGTGCCAGCAGTGCGGGGAGCGATACGCAGTATTTT	CASSAGSDTQYF
few	TRBV6-6	TRBJ1-4	NA	TGTGCCAGCAGTTATGGGAGGGACTCAACTAATGAAAAACTGTTTTTT	CASSYGRDSTNEKLFF
NA	TRBV29-1	TRBJ2-2	NA	TGCAGCGTCTCCGACAGGAGGAACACCGGGGAGCTGTTTTTT	CSVSDRRNTGELFF